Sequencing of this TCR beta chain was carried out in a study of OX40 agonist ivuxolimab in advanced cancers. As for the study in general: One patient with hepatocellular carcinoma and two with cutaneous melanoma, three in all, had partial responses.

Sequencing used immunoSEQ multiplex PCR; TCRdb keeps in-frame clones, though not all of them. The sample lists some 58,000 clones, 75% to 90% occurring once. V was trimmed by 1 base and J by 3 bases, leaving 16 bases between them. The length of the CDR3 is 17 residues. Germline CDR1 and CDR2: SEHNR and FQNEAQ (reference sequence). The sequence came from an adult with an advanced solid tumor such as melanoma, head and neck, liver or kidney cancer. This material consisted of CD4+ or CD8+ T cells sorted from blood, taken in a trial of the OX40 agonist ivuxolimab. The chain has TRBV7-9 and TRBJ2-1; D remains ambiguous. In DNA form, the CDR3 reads TGTGCCAGCAGCTTAGAGTCTAACCCAATTATCTACAATGAGCAGTTCTTC. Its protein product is CASSLESNPIIYNEQFF.